This T cell receptor beta chain was found in a study of cytomegalovirus exposure and HLA in healthy donors. Researchers ran the PCR with 60 Vbeta and 13 Jbeta primers. Only in-frame clones appear in the TCRdb table, and some are missing; sequencing was by immunoSEQ multiplex PCR. This sample has roughly 150,000 clones, with around 86% found just once. The sequenced sample was PBMCs. This clonotype was sampled from a girl aged 2 to 10 in good health and CMV-seropositive.

The chain's CDR3 is CAISESVPVSGANVLTF. CDR3 DNA: TGTGCCATCAGTGAGTCAGTCCCAGTCTCTGGGGCCAACGTCCTGACTTTC. The rearrangement joins TRBV10-3 to TRBJ2-6; D is unclear. From germline, CDR1 is ENHRY and CDR2 SYGVKD. The CDR3 is 17 residues long. V gave up 0 bases and J gave up 0 bases, with 9 bases separating them.